The rows below give T cell receptor beta chains drawn from one sample of a study of control samples from healthy donors and cancer patients. Only in-frame clones appear in the TCRdb table, and some are missing; sequencing was by immunoSEQ multiplex PCR. The table records about 120,000 clones, approximately 87% of them present only once. Sequenced sample: blood. These TCRs come from a man younger than 40 in good health. CDR3s include the opening cysteine and the closing phenylalanine or tryptophan. D genes are given only for firm matches. The size entry is marked missing in some rows and otherwise reads once, few, many or a size class.

J gene | V gene | D gene | clone size | CDR3 protein | CDR3 DNA
TRBJ2-3 | TRBV5-1 | TRBD2 | NA | CASSWERGAGDTQYF | TGCGCCAGCAGCTGGGAGCGGGGGGCAGGAGATACGCAGTATTTT
TRBJ1-2 | TRBV29-1 | NA | NA | CSVSGQGFGYTF | TGCAGCGTTAGCGGGCAGGGATTTGGCTACACCTTC
TRBJ1-2 | TRBV6-6 | TRBD1 | once | CASSDRDEGYTF | TGTGCCAGCTCTGACAGGGACGAGGGCTACACCTTC
TRBJ1-2 | TRBV5-1 | NA | NA | CASRPGPDSSYGYTF | TGCGCCAGCAGGCCGGGGCCGGACAGCTCCTATGGCTACACCTTC
TRBJ2-1 | TRBV11-3 | NA | NA | CASSLADTYNEQFF | TGTGCCAGCAGCTTAGCGGACACCTACAATGAGCAGTTCTTC
TRBJ1-1 | TRBV6-5 | TRBD1 | NA | CASRRDRGITEAFF | TGTGCCAGCAGAAGGGACAGGGGAATCACTGAAGCTTTCTTT
TRBJ2-7 | TRBV5-6 | NA | NA | CASSSVGGPNEQYF | TGTGCCAGCAGCTCTGTAGGGGGACCCAACGAGCAGTACTTC
TRBJ2-7 | TRBV12-3/TRBV12-4 | NA | NA | CASRLDSSYEQYF | TGTGCCAGCAGGCTGGACAGTTCCTACGAGCAGTACTTC
TRBJ2-1 | TRBV2 | TRBD2 | once | CASSEMRGGRRNEQFF | TGTGCCAGCAGTGAGATGCGGGGGGGCCGAAGGAATGAGCAGTTCTTC
TRBJ2-3 | TRBV5-4 | NA | NA | CASSLSDRRSTDTQYF | TGTGCCAGCAGCTTATCCGACAGGAGGAGCACAGATACGCAGTATTTT
TRBJ2-7 | TRBV10-1 | NA | NA | CASSDPKGGNYEQYF | TGCGCCAGCAGTGACCCAAAGGGGGGGAACTACGAGCAGTACTTC
TRBJ1-6 | TRBV14 | NA | NA | CASSLGASNSPLHF | TGTGCCAGCAGCCTCGGTGCAAGCAATTCACCCCTCCACTTT
TRBJ2-2 | TRBV30 | TRBD2 | NA | CAWSGLAGVDTGELFF | TGTGCCTGGAGTGGACTAGCGGGGGTCGACACCGGGGAGCTGTTTTTT
TRBJ1-2 | TRBV3-1/TRBV3-2 | TRBD1 | NA | CASSPQGGGYGYTF | TGTGCCAGCAGCCCACAGGGGGGGGGTTATGGCTACACCTTC
TRBJ1-4 | TRBV27 | TRBD1 | once | CASSRGLRNEKLFF | TGTGCCAGTTCCAGGGGGCTTCGAAATGAAAAACTGTTTTTT
TRBJ1-6 | TRBV27 | NA | NA | CASSPLGGTYNSPLHF | TGTGCCAGCAGTCCCTTGGGAGGGACCTATAATTCACCCCTCCACTTT
TRBJ1-2 | TRBV6-6 | NA | NA | CASSPSGLDGYTF | TGTGCCAGCAGCCCGTCGGGGTTGGATGGCTACACCTTC
TRBJ1-3 | TRBV19 | TRBD1 | NA | CASRRGQGTGNTIYF | TGTGCCAGTAGGCGGGGACAGGGGACTGGAAACACCATATATTTT
TRBJ1-1 | TRBV11-3 | NA | few | CASSLVGENTEAFF | TGTGCCAGCAGCTTAGTAGGGGAGAACACTGAAGCTTTCTTT
TRBJ1-2 | TRBV30 | NA | NA | CAWAPVEGNYGYTF | TGTGCCTGGGCCCCGGTCGAGGGCAACTATGGCTACACCTTC
TRBJ2-4 | TRBV5-1 | TRBD1 | few | CASRPGTVAKNIQYF | TGCGCCAGCCGCCCGGGGACAGTAGCCAAAAACATTCAGTACTTC
TRBJ2-3 | TRBV25-1 | TRBD2 | NA | CASGRTSGTEDTQYF | TGTGCCAGCGGCCGGACTAGCGGGACCGAAGATACGCAGTATTTT
TRBJ2-3 | TRBV9 | NA | NA | CASSVVGSDTQYF | TGTGCCAGCAGCGTAGTTGGATCAGATACGCAGTATTTT